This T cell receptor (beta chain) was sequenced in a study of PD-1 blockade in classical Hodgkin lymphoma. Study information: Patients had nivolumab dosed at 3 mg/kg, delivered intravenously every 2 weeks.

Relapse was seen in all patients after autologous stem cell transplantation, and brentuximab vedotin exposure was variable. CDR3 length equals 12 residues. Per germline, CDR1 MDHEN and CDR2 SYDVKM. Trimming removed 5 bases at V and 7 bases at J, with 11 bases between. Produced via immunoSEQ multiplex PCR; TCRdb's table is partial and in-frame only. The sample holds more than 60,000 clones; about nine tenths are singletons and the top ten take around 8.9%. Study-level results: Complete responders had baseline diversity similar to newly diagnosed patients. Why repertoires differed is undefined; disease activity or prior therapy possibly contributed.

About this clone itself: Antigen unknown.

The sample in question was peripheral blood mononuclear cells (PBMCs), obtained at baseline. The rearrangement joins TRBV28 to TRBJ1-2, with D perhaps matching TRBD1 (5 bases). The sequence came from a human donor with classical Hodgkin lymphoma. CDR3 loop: CASSRERGGYTF. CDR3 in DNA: TGTGCCAGCAGTCGTGAAAGGGGTGGCTACACCTTC.